These 5 T cell receptor beta chains were sequenced from one sample in a study of blood T cell repertoires in COVID-19. Some clones are missing from TCRdb's copy, which holds only in-frame ones; the method was immunoSEQ multiplex PCR. The sample holds about 140,000 clones, over 65% seen once. Sequencing was performed on PBMCs or T cells enriched from blood (not recorded which). These receptor sequences come from a woman between 45 and 60 years old who had recovered from COVID-19.

This clone was seen only a few times. The V gene is TRBV7-9, the J gene TRBJ1-5; unclear D gene. The V end was cut by 1 base, the J end by 2 bases, with 9 bases between. This CDR3 is 15 amino acids long. Germline V lookup: CDR1 SEHNR, CDR2 FQNEAQ (reference sequence). DNA for the CDR3: TGTGCCAGCAGCTTAGTCGGCAGCGGCAATCAGCCCCAGCATTTT. This translates into CASSLVGSGNQPQHF.

This chain links TRBV2 with TRBJ1-2; D is perhaps TRBD1 (5 bases). Germline V gene data show CDR1 as SNHLY and CDR2 as FYNNEI. The CDR3 totals 12 residues. The germline V and J ends were trimmed by 6 bases and 8 bases, with 13 bases remaining between them. In nucleotides, the CDR3 is TGTGCCAGCAGCCCGGACATCTGGGGCTACACCTTC. It yields the protein CASSPDIWGYTF.

The chain uses TRBV28 and TRBJ1-4; 7 bases agree with TRBD1. The ends lost 6 bases at V and 6 bases at J; junction bases unmatched: 4. Germline CDR1 is MDHEN and CDR2 is SYDVKM. The CDR3 contains 13 residues. CDR3 sequence reads: CASRPGTDEKLFF. The CDR3 nucleotides are TGTGCCAGCAGACCAGGGACAGATGAAAAACTGTTTTTT.

The chain employs TRBV3-1 (or the pseudogene TRBV3-2) and TRBJ1-6; 8 bases are a match to TRBD1. Germline trimming cut 4 bases from V and 7 bases from J; bases unmatched to any gene: 9. The length of the CDR3 is 16 residues. From germline, CDR1 is LGHDT and CDR2 YNNKEL (reference sequence). CDR3 in amino acids: CASSLGAGGGNSPLHF. Written as DNA, the CDR3 is TGTGCCAGCAGCCTAGGAGCAGGGGGCGGGAATTCACCCCTCCACTTT.

The rearrangement links TRBV29-1 to TRBJ2-5; TRBD2 matches 13 bases. Trimming at V came to 7 bases and at J to 5 bases, leaving 4 bases not matched to a gene. Per the germline V gene, CDR1 is SQVTM and CDR2 is ANQGSEA. The CDR3 runs to 13 residues. The CDR3 sequence: CSAGTSGVETQYF. As DNA, the CDR3 is TGCAGCGCCGGGACTAGCGGGGTCGAGACCCAGTACTTC.